Below are 25 T cell receptor beta chains sequenced from a single sample in a study of CD8+ T cells in alopecia areata. In each case, RNA was isolated and then reverse transcribed into cDNA as the sequencing template. This table comes from immunoSEQ multiplex PCR, and its TCRdb copy is limited to in-frame clones, with some not included. Among some 220,000 clones, more than 45% were seen once, and the ten largest hold roughly 1.5%. Regarding treatment: oral pan-JAK inhibitor, 5-10 mg twice daily. The sequencing here drew on CD4+ T cells sorted from blood, taken at week 4, from a patient treated with tofacitinib. The receptors were sampled from a human donor with alopecia areata.

In its sample, this clone was seen a few times. This sequence joins TRBV18 and TRBJ2-7, with D unclear. The CDR3 sequence is 13 residues long. The V and J ends lost 0 bases and 3 bases respectively, with 6 bases between them. From germline, CDR1 is KGHSH and CDR2 LQKENI. CDR3 loop: CASSPPAYYEQYF. In DNA form, the CDR3 reads TGTGCCAGCTCACCACCGGCCTACTACGAGCAGTACTTC.

This clone was seen a handful of times. This chain joins TRBV2 and TRBJ1-2; 8 nucleotides agree with TRBD1. This CDR3 is built from 12 residues. The germline V gene encodes CDR1 SNHLY and CDR2 FYNNEI. The V gene end was trimmed by 6 bases and the J gene end by 6 bases; junction bases not matched to a gene: 3. This CDR3 reads CASRDRGHGYTF. CDR3 coding DNA: TGTGCCAGCAGAGACAGGGGACATGGCTACACCTTC.

The chain joins TRBV30 to TRBJ2-2; D uncertain. Germline V gene lookup returns CDR1 GTSNPN and CDR2 SVGIG (reference sequence). The CDR3 consists of 13 residues. Trimming removed 2 bases from V and 7 bases from J, with 11 bases in between. Here the CDR3 DNA reads TGTGCCTGGAGTAGTTTTATGAGCGGGGAGCTGTTTTTT. It specifies CAWSSFMSGELFF.

The chain links TRBV7-2 to TRBJ2-7, with unresolved D. Deletions cut 1 base from V and 2 bases from J, with 9 bases between. This CDR3 has 14 amino acids. Per germline, CDR1 SGHTA and CDR2 FQGNSA. CDR3: CASSLGSPPYEQYF. DNA for the CDR3: TGTGCCAGCAGCTTAGGCTCTCCACCCTACGAGCAGTACTTC. Combining the CDR3 with reference TRBV7-2 and TRBJ2-7 gives the whole variable domain GAGVSQSPSNKVTEKGKDVELRCDPISGHTALYWYRQSLGQGLEFLIYFQGNSAPDKSGLPSDRFSAERTGGSVSTLTIQRTQQEDSAVYLCASSLGSPPYEQYFGPGTRLTVT.

This chain links TRBV15 with TRBJ2-7; 12 nucleotides agree with TRBD2. This CDR3 is built from 16 residues. Germline-derived CDR1 and CDR2 are LNHNV and YYDKDF (reference sequence). V dropped 1 base and J dropped 5; count of bases not matched to a gene: 6. The CDR3, as DNA: TGTGCCACCAGCAGAGCGCTAGCGGGGGGGGTGAACGAGCAGTACTTC. Amino acid sequence: CATSRALAGGVNEQYF.

The chain links TRBV30 to TRBJ2-3; 15 nucleotides agree with TRBD2. This CDR3 has 16 residues. V gave up 2 bases and J gave up 3 bases; unmatched junction bases: 3. CDR1 is GTSNPN and CDR2 is SVGIG in the germline V gene (reference sequence). CDR3 in amino acids: CAWSPGLAGGTDTQYF. DNA of the CDR3: TGTGCCTGGAGTCCGGGACTAGCGGGGGGTACAGATACGCAGTATTTT.

The genes are TRBV6-5 and TRBJ2-1; D unclear. The CDR3 is 11 residues long. Trimming took off 5 bases at V and 7 bases at J, with 6 bases between the two ends. From germline, CDR1 is MNHEY and CDR2 SVGAGI. The DNA for the CDR3 is TGTGCCAGCAGTCCCCTGAATGAGCAGTTCTTC. This sequence encodes CASSPLNEQFF.

For the CDR3, the DNA is TGTGCCAGCAGTGATCTTCCGAACACTGAAGCTTTCTTT. It translates to CASSDLPNTEAFF. The V gene is TRBV9, the J gene TRBJ1-1; D remains unclear. This CDR3 is built from 13 residues. Germline V gene data show CDR1 as SGDLS and CDR2 as YYNGEE. V lost 5 bases and J lost 1, with 9 bases in between.

V gene TRBV10-3 combines with J gene TRBJ1-2; a weak D match, TRBD1 (5 bases). The V gene's germline CDR1 is ENHRY and CDR2 SYGVKD. The CDR3 has 12 residues. V was cut by 10 bases and J by 7 bases, with 16 bases left in between. The CDR3 nucleotides read TGTGCCAGCATCGGGGGTGCTGGTGGCTACACCTTC. It specifies CASIGGAGGYTF.

The sample holds many counts of this clone. The chain recombines TRBV10-3 with TRBJ1-1; TRBD1 matches 10 bases. The CDR3 length is 15 residues. Unmatched junction bases numbered 7, after V lost 3 bases and J lost 6 bases. CDR1 and CDR2 from the germline V gene are ENHRY and SYGVKD. CDR3 DNA sequence: TGTGCCATCAGTGATCCCGGGACAGGGGATCCTGAAGCTTTCTTT. Protein product: CAISDPGTGDPEAFF.

The genes are TRBV6-4 and TRBJ1-2; the match to TRBD1 covers 8 bases. V lost 6 bases to trimming and J lost 0 bases; unmatched junction nucleotides: 6. The CDR3 runs to 15 residues. In germline, CDR1 is MRHNA, CDR2 SNTAGT. CDR3 in amino acids: CASRDRDGANYGYTF. In DNA form, the CDR3 reads TGTGCCAGCAGGGACAGGGATGGAGCTAACTATGGCTACACCTTC.

The rearrangement uses TRBV10-3 and TRBJ2-7, with 8 bases identical to TRBD1. In germline, CDR1 is ENHRY, CDR2 SYGVKD. This CDR3 region has 18 residues. V was clipped by 0 bases and J by 5 bases; unmatched bases: 15. CDR3 region: CAISESGEWGTGDHEQYF. The CDR3 DNA reads as TGTGCCATCAGTGAGTCAGGGGAGTGGGGGACAGGTGATCACGAGCAGTACTTC.

Only a few counts were recorded for this clone. The chain carries TRBV2 and TRBJ1-5; D not certain. V was pared by 7 bases and J by 1 base, with 14 bases between. Germline loops: CDR1 SNHLY, CDR2 FYNNEI. This CDR3 has 15 residues. CDR3: CASMGSHLSNQPQHF. CDR3 in DNA: TGTGCCAGCATGGGCAGCCATTTGAGCAATCAGCCCCAGCATTTT.

This clone turned up a few times. The chain recombines TRBV5-1 with TRBJ2-7, with D possibly matching TRBD1 (7 bases). From germline, CDR1 is SGHRS and CDR2 YFSETQ. Trimming took 4 bases from V and 6 from J, leaving 14 bases between them. The CDR3 runs 13 residues. The CDR3 DNA follows: TGCGCCAGCAGCCCATCGGAGGGGGCCGAGCAGTACTTC. It encodes CASSPSEGAEQYF.

This clone was seen only a few times. The chain couples TRBV27 to TRBJ1-5, with TRBD1 matching 7 bases. The CDR3 contains 16 residues. Germline lookup yields CDR1 MNHEY and CDR2 SMNVEV (reference sequence). The V and J ends lost 6 bases and 7 bases, in that order; junction bases with no gene match: 15. The CDR3 here is CASSRRGTVKGQPQHF. Written as DNA, the CDR3 is TGTGCCAGCAGCCGCAGGGGGACAGTCAAAGGACAGCCCCAGCATTTT.

The V gene is TRBV5-1, the J gene TRBJ2-1, with D unclear. The CDR3 loop spans 12 amino acids. Germline values: CDR1 SGHRS, CDR2 YFSETQ. V was clipped by 0 bases and J by 7 bases, with 5 bases between them. The CDR3 DNA sequence: TGCGCCAGCAGCTTGGGACCAAATGAGCAGTTCTTC. This codes for CASSLGPNEQFF.

The chain has TRBV5-6 and TRBJ1-5; D not resolved. Germline values: CDR1 SGHDT, CDR2 YYEEEE. The V gene lost 0 bases and the J gene lost 4 bases, with 8 bases spanning the gap. CDR3 length equals 14 residues. The CDR3 region is CASSLATANQPQHF. As DNA, the CDR3 is TGTGCCAGCAGCTTGGCTACAGCAAATCAGCCCCAGCATTTT.

V usage is TRBV13 and J usage is TRBJ2-7, with D uncertain. The CDR3 loop spans 15 amino acids. V was pared by 1 base and J by 5 bases, with 15 bases between. Germline loops: CDR1 PRHDT, CDR2 FYEKMQ (reference sequence). In DNA form, the CDR3 reads TGTGCCAGCAGCTTAGTTCGTGGGCAGTCCAACGAGCAGTACTTC. Amino acid sequence: CASSLVRGQSNEQYF.

The chain joins TRBV7-6 to TRBJ2-5; maybe TRBD1 (5 bases). V gave up 2 bases and J gave up 1 base, with 8 bases separating them. Per the germline V gene, CDR1 is SGHVS and CDR2 is FNYEAQ. CDR3 length equals 14 residues. CDR3 nucleotide sequence: TGTGCCAGCAGCTTAAACAGGCCCCAAGAGACCCAGTACTTC. This encodes CASSLNRPQETQYF.

The chain employs TRBV19 and TRBJ1-5; D is unclear. Looked up from germline, CDR1 is LNHDA and CDR2 is SQIVND (reference sequence). Trimming shortened V by 0 bases and J by 0 bases, and 9 bases separated the two germline ends. There are 16 residues in the CDR3. The CDR3 spells CASSIDWANSNQPQHF. The CDR3 coding sequence is TGTGCCAGTAGTATAGATTGGGCCAATAGCAATCAGCCCCAGCATTTT.

The chain uses TRBV29-1 and TRBJ1-1, with 8 positions matching TRBD1. The CDR3 extends over 13 amino acids. Per the germline V gene, CDR1 is SQVTM and CDR2 is ANQGSEA. After removal of 5 bases from V and 8 bases from J, the junction contained 10 bases not matched to a gene. The chain's CDR3 is CSVSRQGAREAFF. The CDR3 DNA sequence: TGCAGCGTTTCCCGCCAGGGGGCTCGGGAAGCTTTCTTT.

This chain connects TRBV5-4 to TRBJ2-6; 7 nucleotides match TRBD1. This CDR3 has 17 amino acids. Per germline, CDR1 SGHNT and CDR2 YYREEE (reference sequence). V shed 4 bases and J 2 bases; nucleotides not matched to a gene: 9. The CDR3 sequence: CASSGPGQSAGANVLTF. Written as DNA, the CDR3 is TGTGCCAGCAGCGGACCGGGACAGTCTGCTGGGGCCAACGTCCTGACTTTC.

This chain uses TRBV29-1 with TRBJ1-1, with 7 bases fitting TRBD1. Germline V gene sequence: CDR1 SQVTM, CDR2 ANQGSEA. The CDR3 has 12 residues. The V segment lost 7 bases and the J segment 7 bases; nucleotides outside the gene matches: 9. CDR3 in amino acids: CSAKQGRGEAFF. The CDR3 region has the DNA TGCAGCGCCAAACAGGGGAGGGGTGAAGCTTTCTTT.

This clone was observed a few times. This sample includes further DNA sequences coding for the same CDR3. The chain links TRBV5-1 to TRBJ1-1; D is undetermined. With 0 bases removed from V and 1 base from J, the gap between germline ends came to 7 bases. CDR1 SGHRS and CDR2 YFSETQ come from the germline V gene. The CDR3 loop spans 14 amino acids. The chain's CDR3 is CASSLGQSNTEAFF. CDR3 DNA: TGCGCCAGCAGCTTGGGTCAGTCGAACACTGAAGCTTTCTTT.

This chain links TRBV9 with TRBJ1-4; TRBD1 might be the D (6 bases). Trimming cost V 0 bases and J 3 bases, with 15 bases left between them. This CDR3 contains 17 residues. The germline CDR1 and CDR2 sequences are SGDLS and YYNGEE. Written as DNA, the CDR3 is TGTGCCAGCAGCGTAGAAGGGGGGAAAGCGTCTAATGAAAAACTGTTTTTT. Its protein is CASSVEGGKASNEKLFF.